This TCR beta chain was identified during a study of regulatory T cells in long-lasting Graves disease. Construction of TCR beta libraries relied on iRepertoire HTBI primers and on Arm-PCR targeting CDR3 regions. Each CDR3 protein is one row after TCRdb ran MiXCR on the multiplex PCR reads. The profile covers roughly 610,000 distinct CDR3 sequences, with 16% appearing a single time and about 12% taken by the ten largest. Sample time point: newly diagnosed GD, antithyroid drugs for less than 3 months. With RNA extracted from PBMCs as input, the TCR library was made. The table lists this clonotype with many counts. Antigen specificity is unknown. Germline V gene lookup returns CDR1 MDHEN and CDR2 SYDVKM. The CDR3 is 15 residues long. Between the trimmed V and J ends, which lost 5 bases and 4 bases, there was a span of 17 bases. Broader study findings: Persistent Graves' patients showed less TCR diversity than newly diagnosed ones.

The same data also went into a second study, on T cells in Graves' hyperthyroidism and ophthalmopathy. That study reports: In the first-round RT-PCR of the TCR CDR3, the HTBI primer set was used. Most thyroid-expanded clonotypes above 0.001 were also found in blood. Ophthalmopathy, as predicted by the model, came a median 6.5 months after the prediction.

V is TRBV28 and J is TRBJ2-5; possible D gene TRBD2, 5 bases. This specimen consisted of peripheral blood mononuclear cells (PBMCs), obtained at new diagnosis, from a patient treated with antithyroid drugs. This clonotype was sampled from a young man with Graves disease. CDR3 in amino acids: CASSVLTLRGETQYF. The CDR3 coding sequence is TGTGCCAGCAGTGTTTTGACACTCCGGGGAGAGACCCAGTACTTC.